The 4 T cell receptor beta chains below all came from one sample that was sequenced in a study of technical replicates of blood from a handful of donors. Measured with immunoSEQ multiplex PCR; TCRdb has only the in-frame clones, and not every one. There are some 70,000 clones in the sample; roughly 92% occur only once, and roughly 5% lies in the top ten. Sequenced material: PBMCs. The receptors come from a human donor in good health. Some clones in this sample may be carry-over from other donors' samples.

This chain joins TRBV6-4 and TRBJ1-1; 8 nucleotides align to TRBD1. The germline CDR1 and CDR2 sequences are MRHNA and SNTAGT. The CDR3 consists of 13 residues. Germline trimming cut 6 bases from V and 7 bases from J; bases unmatched to any gene: 7. The CDR3: CASSPGQGDEAFF. The DNA of the CDR3 is TGTGCCAGCAGCCCCGGACAGGGCGATGAAGCTTTCTTT.

This chain connects TRBV10-3 to TRBJ2-2; 7 positions match TRBD2. CDR1 is ENHRY and CDR2 is SYGVKD in the germline V gene. Trimming took 10 bases from V and 7 from J; bases not matched to a gene: 12. The CDR3 is made up of 14 amino acids. Here the CDR3 DNA reads TGTGCCACCTGGGACTACCTAGGGAGCGGGGAGCTGTTTTTT. Translating it yields CATWDYLGSGELFF.

This chain connects TRBV7-6 to TRBJ1-1; the D is unclear. The germline V gene has CDR1 SGHVS and CDR2 FNYEAQ. V lost 3 bases, J lost 2 bases, and 7 bases lay in between. The CDR3 is 13 amino acids. The CDR3 sequence is CASSLELNTEAFF. The DNA of the CDR3 is TGTGCCAGCAGCTTGGAACTAAACACTGAAGCTTTCTTT.

The chain is built from TRBV29-1 and TRBJ2-1; D perhaps matches TRBD1 (6 bases). Germline values: CDR1 SQVTM, CDR2 ANQGSEA. V dropped 4 bases and J dropped 2 bases, with 18 bases sitting between them. This CDR3 is 16 amino acids long. The CDR3 spells CSVGDTMLVAYNEQFF. The CDR3 nucleotides are TGCAGCGTTGGGGACACGATGCTAGTGGCCTACAATGAGCAGTTCTTC.